The 27 T cell receptor beta chains listed next were all sequenced from one sample in a study of patients and donors after allogeneic stem cell transplantation. TCRdb fed the RT-PCR reads into MiXCR, producing one record per CDR3 protein. The sample yields tens of thousands of distinct CDR3 sequences, roughly 5.1% seen once. The specimen sequenced was blood, either unsorted or a sorted T cell fraction (not recorded which). All receptors come from a human donor who was either an allogeneic HSCT recipient or a stem cell or donor lymphocyte infusion donor (not recorded which). It is not recorded whose cells these are; they may come from a transplant donor.

This sequence joins TRBV4-2 and TRBJ2-5, with 7 bases matching TRBD1. This CDR3 spans 13 amino acids. Germline-derived CDR1 and CDR2 are LGHNA and YNFKEQ. With V trimmed by 3 bases and J by 5 bases, 3 bases remained unmatched. This CDR3 reads CASSQEQGETQYF. The CDR3 bases are TGTGCCAGCAGCCAGGAACAGGGGGAGACCCAGTACTTC.

The chain is built from TRBV27 and TRBJ1-1; weak D call: TRBD1 (5 bases). V lost 2 bases and J 5 bases, leaving 12 bases between the germline ends. CDR3 size: 14 residues. Germline CDR1 and CDR2: MNHEY and SMNVEV (reference sequence). The CDR3 region is CASSLNTGGTEAFF. CDR3 DNA: TGTGCCAGCAGTTTAAACACCGGGGGTACTGAAGCTTTCTTT.

V is TRBV20-1 and J is TRBJ1-2; 7 bases fit TRBD1. The CDR3 is 14 residues long. Germline trimming cut 5 bases from V and 4 bases from J; bases unmatched to any gene: 10. Germline V gives CDR1 DFQATT, CDR2 SNEGSKA (reference sequence). This CDR3 is CSASTPGGGYGYTF. For the CDR3, the DNA is TGCAGTGCTTCAACTCCAGGGGGAGGCTATGGCTACACCTTC.

This clonotype was picked up many times. This chain links TRBV28 with TRBJ2-2; D gene unclear. Germline values: CDR1 MDHEN, CDR2 SYDVKM. The CDR3 consists of 14 residues. Trimming removed 6 bases at V and 1 base at J, with 9 bases between. The CDR3 nucleotides read TGTGCCAGCAGCACCCCCGGGAACACCGGGGAGCTGTTTTTT. As protein: CASSTPGNTGELFF.

Ten or more counts support this clonotype. In nucleotides, the CDR3 is TGTGCCAGCAGCCCAATCGGAAATGAGCAGTTCTTC. Protein: CASSPIGNEQFF. The chain recombines TRBV3-1 with TRBJ2-1, with D unresolved. Germline assignment: CDR1 LGHDT and CDR2 YNNKEL (reference sequence). Trimming took off 4 bases at V and 7 bases at J, with 8 bases between the two ends. The CDR3 contains 12 residues.

This clonotype occurred many times. The rearrangement links TRBV28 to TRBJ1-2, with D possibly TRBD1 on 5 matching bases. Trimming left V 6 bases short and J 4 bases short, with 9 bases between. The CDR3 has 12 amino acids. The germline gives CDR1 MDHEN, CDR2 SYDVKM. CDR3 coding DNA: TGTGCCAGCAGGCCCGGGGGCTATGGCTACACCTTC. It encodes CASRPGGYGYTF.

There are a few counts of this clonotype. The chain uses TRBV6-1 and TRBJ2-2; D gene unclear. Germline V gene lookup returns CDR1 MNHNS and CDR2 SASEGT. This CDR3 has 14 residues. V was trimmed by 8 bases and J by 1 base, leaving 11 bases between them. The CDR3 spells CASGGDLNTGELFF. CDR3 nucleotides: TGTGCCAGCGGTGGTGACTTGAACACCGGGGAGCTGTTTTTT.

This clonotype occurred many times. As DNA, the CDR3 is TGTGCCAGCAGCTTAGCGCCGGGAGGTCGGGGGTATAGACAGTTCTTC. It codes for CASSLAPGGRGYRQFF. J is TRBJ2-1 and V is TRBV7-2; the match to TRBD2 covers 7 bases. This CDR3 spans 16 amino acids. V was clipped by 0 bases and J by 13 bases; unmatched bases: 15. The germline V gene has CDR1 SGHTA and CDR2 FQGNSA.

The sample holds a few counts of this clonotype. The chain is built from TRBV4-1 and TRBJ2-5; D may be TRBD2 (6 bases). Germline V gives CDR1 MGHRA, CDR2 YSYEKL. The CDR3 totals 17 residues. The V gene lost 4 bases and the J gene lost 4 bases, with 22 bases spanning the gap. CDR3 sequence: CASSPRTIGNPAETQYF. CDR3 sequence (DNA): TGCGCCAGCAGCCCTCGGACTATCGGCAACCCCGCAGAGACCCAGTACTTC.

This clonotype was recorded many times. The rearrangement joins TRBV20-1 to TRBJ2-4; D not resolved. The CDR3 covers 11 residues. Germline V gene sequence: CDR1 DFQATT, CDR2 SNEGSKA (reference sequence). Trimming shortened V by 2 bases and J by 5 bases, and 4 bases separated the two germline ends. Written as DNA, the CDR3 is TGCAGTGCTAGACCTGAAAACATTCAGTACTTC. Translating it yields CSARPENIQYF.

This sequence joins TRBV30 and TRBJ2-3; weak D call: TRBD2 (6 bases). V shed 0 bases and J shed 14 bases, with 12 bases lying between them. Germline CDR1 is GTSNPN and CDR2 is SVGIG (reference sequence). This CDR3 is built from 11 residues. CDR3 in amino acids: CAWSVGGPRYF. The CDR3 nucleotides read TGTGCCTGGAGTGTGGGGGGTCCGCGGTATTTT.

The sample holds many counts of this clonotype. The chain couples TRBV20-1 to TRBJ2-7; D unresolved. Trimming removed 0 bases from V and 1 base from J, with 10 bases in between. CDR3 size: 14 residues. From germline, CDR1 is DFQATT and CDR2 SNEGSKA (reference sequence). The CDR3 coding sequence is TGCAGTGCTAGAGATCACGGCGGTTCCTACGAGCAGTACTTC. Translation gives CSARDHGGSYEQYF.

This clonotype was seen repeatedly, ten times or more. This rearrangement joins TRBV15 to TRBJ2-1, with D hard to call. There are 18 residues in the CDR3. Trimming pared 0 bases from V and 2 bases from J, leaving 17 bases between. The germline CDR1 and CDR2 sequences are LNHNV and YYDKDF (reference sequence). CDR3 in amino acids: CATSRDGPWSNAYNEQFF. CDR3 bases: TGTGCCACCAGCAGAGATGGGCCATGGAGCAACGCCTACAATGAGCAGTTCTTC.

Ten or more counts support this clonotype. The rearrangement uses TRBV5-1 and TRBJ1-2, with D possibly TRBD1 on 6 matching bases. This CDR3 has 13 residues. Trimming stripped 0 bases from V and 8 bases from J, with 11 bases between. Germline V CDR1 and CDR2: SGHRS, YFSETQ. CDR3 in DNA: TGCGCCAGCAGCTTGGGGGGGCAGGACGGCTACACCTTC. It codes for CASSLGGQDGYTF. Supplemented by reference TRBV5-1 and TRBJ1-2, the full variable domain reads KAGVTQTPRYLIKTRGQQVTLSCSPISGHRSVSWYQQTPGQGLQFLFEYFSETQRNKGNFPGRFSGRQFSNSRSEMNVSTLELGDSALYLCASSLGGQDGYTFGSGTRLTVV.

This clonotype was recorded at least ten times. The genes are TRBV28 and TRBJ1-2; D is ambiguous. The CDR3 totals 12 residues. Trimming took 2 bases from V and 10 from J, leaving 11 bases between them. Germline CDR1 MDHEN, CDR2 SYDVKM. The CDR3 coding sequence is TGTGCCAGCAGTTTAGGTGAGAGGGCCTACACCTTC. It specifies CASSLGERAYTF.

This clonotype was seen ten or more times. The chain joins TRBV18 to TRBJ2-2; D remains unclear. The CDR3 runs to 14 residues. Trimming shortened V by 3 bases and J by 3 bases, and 8 bases separated the two germline ends. Per the germline V gene, CDR1 is KGHSH and CDR2 is LQKENI. The CDR3 region has the DNA TGTGCCAGCTCACCCGCGCTGGACACCGGGGAGCTGTTTTTT. Protein sequence: CASSPALDTGELFF. The variable domain in full, completed from reference TRBV18 and TRBJ2-2, reads NAGVMQNPRHLVRRRGQEARLRCSPMKGHSHVYWYRQLPEEGLKFMVYLQKENIIDESGMPKERFSAEFPKEGPSILRIQQVVRGDSAAYFCASSPALDTGELFFGEGSRLTVL.

This clonotype appeared many times. V and J are TRBV28 and TRBJ2-7; 7 bases map to TRBD1. The germline CDR1 and CDR2 sequences are MDHEN and SYDVKM. CDR3 length: 13 residues. V dropped 9 bases and J dropped 2; count of bases not matched to a gene: 7. CDR3 in amino acids: CASGTDFPYEQYF. The CDR3 bases are TGTGCCAGTGGGACAGACTTTCCCTACGAGCAGTACTTC.

This clonotype has just a few counts. The chain couples TRBV10-3 to TRBJ2-3; 10 bases line up with TRBD1. Trimming took 6 bases from V and 4 from J; bases not matched to a gene: 7. The CDR3 sequence is 15 residues long. Germline V CDR1 and CDR2: ENHRY, SYGVKD. CDR3 residues: CAISGDRGSADTQYF. The DNA of the CDR3 is TGTGCCATCAGCGGGGACAGGGGATCCGCAGATACGCAGTATTTT.

This clonotype has a handful of counts. The rearrangement joins TRBV7-6 to TRBJ2-2; 8 bases align to TRBD2. The CDR3 spans 17 residues. Germline V gives CDR1 SGHVS, CDR2 FNYEAQ. The V gene end was trimmed by 4 bases and the J gene end by 1 base; junction bases not matched to a gene: 8. The CDR3 region is CASSSRLAGGNTGELFF. In DNA form, the CDR3 reads TGTGCCAGCAGCTCACGGCTCGCGGGAGGGAACACCGGGGAGCTGTTTTTT.

Comments on this clonotype: This likely stems from a read error, as it lies one base from a far larger clone. The chain uses TRBV7-2 and TRBJ2-6; no definite D call. V was shortened by 5 bases and J by 1 base, with 6 bases between the two germline ends. The CDR3 covers 14 residues. CDR1 SGHTA and CDR2 FQGNSA come from the germline V gene. CDR3 sequence (DNA): TGTGCCAGCAGCCAAAGTTCTGGGGCCAACGTCCTGACTTTC. Its protein is CASSQSSGANVLTF. Drawing the rest from reference TRBV7-2 and TRBJ2-6, the complete variable domain is GAGVSQSPSNKVTEKGKDVELRCDPISGHTALYWYRQSLGQGLEFLIYFQGNSAPDKSGLPSDRFSAERTGGSVSTLTIQRTQQEDSAVYLCASSQSSGANVLTFGAGSRLTVL.

The table lists this clonotype with a few counts. The V call is TRBV2, the J call TRBJ2-1, with D unclear. V gave up 7 bases and J gave up 4 bases, with 5 bases separating them. CDR3 length equals 11 residues. Germline values: CDR1 SNHLY, CDR2 FYNNEI. The CDR3 spells CASKVYNEQFF. In nucleotides, the CDR3 is TGTGCCAGCAAGGTTTACAATGAGCAGTTCTTC.

The table lists this clonotype with many counts. CDR3 protein: CASSLEAFGANVLTF. The CDR3 nucleotides are TGTGCCAGCAGTTTAGAGGCATTCGGGGCCAACGTCCTGACTTTC. The chain recombines TRBV27 with TRBJ2-6; D not resolved. The CDR3 contains 15 residues. Germline-derived CDR1 and CDR2 are MNHEY and SMNVEV (reference sequence). V lost 2 bases and J lost 4, with 9 bases in between.

The sample holds many counts of this clonotype. Relative to the germline gene, one junction end is altered; a read error may explain this. The chain carries TRBV7-7 and TRBJ1-3; D ambiguous. The length of the CDR3 is 13 residues. Germline V gene data show CDR1 as SSHAT and CDR2 as FNYEAQ (reference sequence). CDR3 sequence (DNA): TGTGCTAGCAGCGAATCGTCTGGAAACACCATATATTTT. Its translation: CASSESSGNTIYF. Complete variable domain (other parts from reference TRBV7-7 and TRBJ1-3): GAGVSQSPRYKVTKRGQDVTLRCDPISSHATLYWYQQALGQGPEFLTYFNYEAQPDKSGLPSDRFSAERPEGSISTLTIQRTEQRDSAMYRCASSESSGNTIYFGEGSWLTVV.

This clonotype showed up many times. The chain joins TRBV7-8 to TRBJ1-1, with 7 bases lining up with TRBD1. With 5 bases clipped from V and 4 bases from J, the junction kept 10 bases outside the gene matches. The germline CDR1 and CDR2 sequences are SGHVS and FQNEAQ. The CDR3 length is 15 residues. This chain's CDR3 is CASSPKTGLGTEAFF. The CDR3 region has the DNA TGTGCCAGCAGCCCCAAGACAGGGCTCGGCACTGAAGCTTTCTTT.

This clonotype was observed at least ten times. The chain is built from TRBV10-3 and TRBJ1-4, with 8 bases fitting TRBD1. The CDR3 covers 15 residues. CDR1 and CDR2 from the germline V gene are ENHRY and SYGVKD. Losses at the gene ends were 3 bases for V and 7 bases for J; bases not matched to a gene: 7. The CDR3 bases are TGTGCCATCAGTGAAGGGGGGACAGGTGGTGAAAAACTGTTTTTT. Translating it yields CAISEGGTGGEKLFF.

This clonotype is medium-sized (0.01 to 0.1%) by share. The chain carries TRBV7-6 and TRBJ2-2; 10 bases are shared with TRBD2. The length of the CDR3 is 15 residues. Per the germline V gene, CDR1 is SGHVS and CDR2 is FNYEAQ. With 5 bases clipped from V and 4 bases from J, the junction kept 4 bases outside the gene matches. CDR3 DNA: TGTGCCAGCAGCCGCTCTAGCGGGAGCACCGGGGAGCTGTTTTTT. The encoded protein is CASSRSSGSTGELFF.

The sample holds many counts of this clonotype. This chain connects TRBV6-5 to TRBJ1-1; D unresolved. CDR1 is MNHEY and CDR2 is SVGAGI in the germline V gene. Trimming cost V 4 bases and J 6 bases, with 12 bases left between them. This CDR3 contains 13 residues. The CDR3 DNA is TGTGCCAGCAGTTTCAACCCCGAGGCTGAAGCTTTCTTT. Residues: CASSFNPEAEAFF.